The 4 T cell receptor beta chains in this list originate from one sample, sequenced in a study of T-cell memory formation after mild COVID-19 (dated by TCRdb to the early 2020s). The library came from 5' RACE. Data came from an Illumina NovaSeq 6000. TCRdb redid the processing of the public reads, applying fastp at Q25 and MiXCR, and retained in-frame beta chains. CDR3 protein duplicates are merged, each entry listing the most common genes and DNA. This sample is represented by 110,000 to 150,000 distinct CDR3 sequences; under 30% of them were singletons. In total, the top ten clones hold around a quarter of the sample. The sequenced sample was PBMCs or a T cell subset sorted from them (not recorded which). These receptors were obtained from an adult woman who had mild COVID-19 (a few samples of this study predate the infection). The sample titles of this study are shuffled in the database, so cell type and time point are left out; the donor was told from shared clones.

This clonotype has a handful of counts. The CDR3 protein is CAWAPSSYEQYF. Here the CDR3 DNA reads TGTGCCTGGGCCCCGAGCTCCTACGAGCAGTACTTC. The rearrangement joins TRBV30 to TRBJ2-7; D not certain. Germline values: CDR1 GTSNPN, CDR2 SVGIG (reference sequence). Between the trimmed V and J ends, which lost 5 bases and 0 bases, there was a span of 8 bases. CDR3 size: 12 residues.

The V call is TRBV19, the J call TRBJ2-1; TRBD2 agrees at 8 bases. J gave up 5 bases and V 3 bases, and 6 bases lay outside the gene matches. CDR3 length: 15 amino acids. Per the germline V gene, CDR1 is LNHDA and CDR2 is SQIVND (reference sequence). CDR3 coding DNA: TGTGCCAGTAGTATTGCGGCTAGCGGGCACAATGAGCAGTTCTTC. Protein: CASSIAASGHNEQFF.

This clonotype showed up just a few times. This rearrangement joins TRBV20-1 to TRBJ2-3; D gene unclear. CDR1 is DFQATT and CDR2 is SNEGSKA in the germline V gene (reference sequence). The length of the CDR3 is 11 residues. V dropped 6 bases and J dropped 3 bases, with 7 bases sitting between them. DNA for the CDR3: TGCAGTGCGCCATGGACAGATACGCAGTATTTT. This translates into CSAPWTDTQYF.

This clonotype appeared many times. The rearrangement links TRBV7-8 to TRBJ2-3, with 16 bases that match TRBD2. The CDR3 length is 16 residues. CDR1 is SGHVS, CDR2 FQNEAQ, per germline. J was trimmed by 3 bases and V by 4 bases; bases with no gene match: 1. The CDR3 coding sequence is TGTGCCAGCAGCTCGGGACTAGCGGGGGGGACAGATACGCAGTATTTT. Its protein product is CASSSGLAGGTDTQYF.